The 7 T cell receptor beta chains presented below share a single source sample, sequenced in a study of blood T cell repertoires in COVID-19. Profiled with immunoSEQ multiplex PCR; TCRdb holds only in-frame clones, not every one. The sample shows 200,000 to 250,000 clones, roughly four fifths of them seen only once. The sequencing sample was made of PBMCs or T cells enriched from blood (not recorded which). Receptors were obtained from a woman aged 55 to 70 who had recovered from COVID-19.

V and J are TRBV7-2 and TRBJ2-1; 11 bases agree with TRBD2. V gave up 1 base and J gave up 7 bases; unmatched junction bases: 3. CDR1 and CDR2 from the germline V gene are SGHTA and FQGNSA. This CDR3 region has 15 residues. The CDR3 region has the DNA TGTGCCAGCAGCTTAGAACTAGCGGGAGCAAATGAGCAGTTCTTC. This encodes CASSLELAGANEQFF.

The chain's CDR3 is CASSPMLVTGSYEQYF. In DNA form, the CDR3 reads TGTGCCAGCAGCCCGATGCTTGTGACAGGGAGTTACGAGCAGTACTTC. J is TRBJ2-7 and V is TRBV7-2; 7 nucleotides agree with TRBD1. The CDR3 is made up of 16 amino acids. After removal of 5 bases from V and 4 bases from J, the junction contained 14 bases not matched to a gene. CDR1 and CDR2 (germline): SGHTA, FQGNSA. The whole variable domain, filled in from reference TRBV7-2 and TRBJ2-7, reads GAGVSQSPSNKVTEKGKDVELRCDPISGHTALYWYRQSLGQGLEFLIYFQGNSAPDKSGLPSDRFSAERTGGSVSTLTIQRTQQEDSAVYLCASSPMLVTGSYEQYFGPGTRLTVT.

V usage is TRBV12-3 or TRBV12-4 and J usage is TRBJ1-2, with TRBD1 identical over 7 bases. With 5 bases clipped from V and 7 bases from J, the junction kept 7 bases outside the gene matches. The CDR3 loop spans 13 amino acids. CDR3 in DNA: TGTGCCAGCAGTCAACAGGGGCGGGGTGGCTACACCTTC. This translates into CASSQQGRGGYTF.

The J gene is TRBJ2-3, the V gene TRBV5-1, with 8 bases lining up with TRBD1. Germline values: CDR1 SGHRS, CDR2 YFSETQ. Trimming cost V 0 bases and J 2 bases; bases outside gene matches: 2. This CDR3 comprises 15 residues. In DNA, the CDR3 is TGCGCCAGCAGCTTGGGGGACAGGACCACAGATACGCAGTATTTT. It encodes CASSLGDRTTDTQYF.

A word on this clone: Other DNA sequences in the sample encode the same CDR3. The chain joins TRBV7-9 to TRBJ1-5, with 7 bases that match TRBD1. J was trimmed by 6 bases and V by 1 base; bases with no gene match: 3. This CDR3 is built from 14 residues. Germline CDR1 SEHNR, CDR2 FQNEAQ (reference sequence). CDR3 amino acids: CASSLGGGGQPQHF. CDR3 coding DNA: TGTGCCAGCAGCTTAGGAGGGGGCGGTCAGCCCCAGCATTTT. Full variable domain (outside the CDR3, taken from reference TRBV7-9 and TRBJ1-5): DTGVSQNPRHKITKRGQNVTFRCDPISEHNRLYWYRQTLGQGPEFLTYFQNEAQLEKSRLLSDRFSAERPKGSFSTLEIQRTEQGDSAMYLCASSLGGGGQPQHFGDGTRLSIL.

The rearrangement joins TRBV3-1 (or the pseudogene TRBV3-2) to TRBJ2-7; D gene uncertain. Germline V CDR1 and CDR2: LGHDT, YNNKEL (reference sequence). V lost 6 bases to trimming and J lost 3 bases, with 12 bases between them. This CDR3 is built from 13 residues. DNA of the CDR3: TGTGCCAGCAGTCTGGGCGCCATCTACGAGCAGTACTTC. It yields the protein CASSLGAIYEQYF.

The chain combines TRBV7-2 with TRBJ1-3, with 8 nucleotides matching TRBD1. V dropped 5 bases and J dropped 3; count of bases not matched to a gene: 6. Germline V lookup: CDR1 SGHTA, CDR2 FQGNSA. CDR3 size: 15 residues. CDR3 residues: CASSDRRGLGNTIYF. For the CDR3, the DNA is TGTGCCAGCAGCGATCGCAGGGGGCTTGGAAACACCATATATTTT.